This T cell receptor beta chain was captured by sequencing in a study of blood T cell repertoires in COVID-19. Looking at the study overall: The samples span acute and convalescent COVID-19 from the United States, Italy and Spain. T cells, B-cell-depleted T cells, or PBMCs provided the cDNA or gDNA that served as material.

Sequencing was performed with immunoSEQ multiplex PCR; in TCRdb, only in-frame clones are kept and a portion is missing. Of around 180,000 clones in the sample, 75% to 90% are singletons; the top ten hold over 2.5%. Between the trimmed V and J ends, which lost 2 bases and 8 bases, there was a span of 18 bases. This CDR3 spans 15 amino acids. CDR1 MDHEN and CDR2 SYDVKM come from the germline V gene. Sample: peripheral blood. The clonotype comes from a man in his 60s with acute or convalescent COVID-19. The V gene is TRBV28, the J gene TRBJ1-1; tentatively, D is TRBD1 (6 bases). CDR3 sequence (DNA): TGTGCCAGCAGTTTAGGACAGTTAAGAACTTTAGAAGCTTTCTTT. This codes for CASSLGQLRTLEAFF.